This T cell receptor beta chain was profiled in a study of early T cells in non-severe SARS-CoV-2 infection. Study details: Sequencing input comprised bulk RNA from unsorted whole blood; chain pairing was not available. Overall study findings and caveats: VDJdb matches were skewed toward anti-spike CD8 T cell responses.

This clonotype was recorded many times. Its antigen is not identified. The CDR3 loop spans 19 amino acids. CDR1 and CDR2 (germline): SNHLY, FYNNEI. V trimming: 2 bases; J trimming: 7 bases; junction bases outside the gene matches: 17. Unique molecular identifiers tagged individual cDNA molecules. One entry per CDR3 protein, called by TCRdb with MiXCR from the 5' RACE reads. The sample records 75,000 to 100,000 distinct CDR3 sequences, 15% being singletons. This clonotype was obtained from an adult who was a healthcare worker with PCR-confirmed SARS-CoV-2 infection or an uninfected control (not recorded which). V usage is TRBV2 and J usage is TRBJ2-1, with 10 bases lining up with TRBD2. Specimen: whole blood. CDR3 region: CASSEKAVEGGLAPNEQFF. The CDR3, as DNA: TGTGCCAGCAGTGAAAAAGCTGTCGAAGGGGGACTAGCGCCAAATGAGCAGTTCTTC.